The rows below give T cell receptor beta chains drawn from one sample of a study of PD-1 blockade in classical Hodgkin lymphoma. The repertoire was sequenced with immunoSEQ multiplex PCR; TCRdb's copy has only in-frame clones and lacks some. The table has around 40,000 clones, about three quarters seen once. This specimen was peripheral blood mononuclear cells (PBMCs), taken at baseline. Receptors were obtained from a human donor with classical Hodgkin lymphoma. CDR3s include the opening cysteine and the closing phenylalanine or tryptophan. The D gene is left open where the match is weak. The size entry is marked missing in some rows and otherwise reads once, few, many or a size class.

>TRBD1|TRBJ2-1|TRBV11-1|.
CASGTGPYNEQFF
TGTGCCAGCGGGACAGGACCCTACAATGAGCAGTTCTTC
>.|TRBJ1-2|TRBV19|.
CASGRYYGYTF
TGTGCCTCAGGCCGTTACTATGGCTACACCTTC
>TRBD1|TRBJ1-6|TRBV5-1|.
CASSLEPAGGNNSPLHF
TGCGCCAGCAGCTTGGAACCAGCAGGGGGGAATAATTCACCCCTCCACTTT
>TRBD1|TRBJ2-7|TRBV5-1|.
CASSLVQGVDEQYF
TGCGCCAGCAGCTTGGTTCAGGGGGTGGACGAGCAGTACTTC
>TRBD1|TRBJ1-5|TRBV19|.
CASKPYRGSNQPQHF
TGTGCCAGTAAGCCTTACAGGGGGAGCAATCAGCCCCAGCATTTT
>.|TRBJ1-1|TRBV19|.
CASSIDSARRAFF
TGTGCCAGTAGTATAGATTCAGCGCGAAGAGCTTTCTTT
>TRBD2|TRBJ2-7|TRBV2|.
CASRTSGGAYEQYF
TGTGCCAGCAGGACTAGCGGGGGGGCTTACGAGCAGTACTTC
>.|TRBJ2-7|TRBV19|.
CASRGGREVYEQYF
TGTGCCAGTAGGGGTGGGAGAGAGGTCTACGAGCAGTACTTC
>TRBD1|TRBJ1-6|TRBV5-1|.
CASSLGTGVRNSPLHF
TGCGCCAGCAGCTTGGGGACAGGGGTTCGTAATTCACCCCTCCACTTT
>.|TRBJ1-5|TRBV9|.
CASSLTGVGQPQHF
TGTGCCAGCAGCCTTACAGGAGTGGGTCAGCCCCAGCATTTT
>TRBD1|TRBJ1-2|TRBV18|once
CASSPVSPGTGGDYGYTF
TGTGCCAGCTCACCAGTTTCCCCCGGGACAGGGGGAGACTATGGCTACACCTTC
>.|TRBJ2-6|TRBV2|.
CASSDRSGANVLTF
TGTGCCAGCAGTGACCGCTCTGGGGCCAACGTCCTGACTTTC
>.|TRBJ1-1|TRBV7-2|.
CASSLEAGANTEAFF
TGTGCCAGCAGCTTAGAGGCAGGGGCGAACACTGAAGCTTTCTTT
>.|TRBJ2-3|TRBV5-1|.
CASSGQATTDTQYF
TGCGCCAGCTCCGGCCAGGCTACCACAGATACGCAGTATTTT
>.|TRBJ2-3|TRBV19|.
CASSLGRSTDTQYF
TGTGCCAGTTCTTTGGGGAGGAGCACAGATACGCAGTATTTT
>.|TRBJ1-2|TRBV18|.
CASSPSTGNEDGYTF
TGTGCCAGCTCACCAAGTACAGGGAATGAAGATGGCTACACCTTC
>.|TRBJ2-5|TRBV15|.
CATSRDGAEQETQYF
TGTGCCACCAGCAGAGATGGAGCAGAACAAGAGACCCAGTACTTC
>.|TRBJ2-7|TRBV5-4|.
CASSLEDRPYEQYF
TGTGCCAGCAGCTTGGAGGACAGACCCTACGAGCAGTACTTC
>.|TRBJ2-5|TRBV6-4|.
CASSDSGRRGRSETQYF
TGTGCCAGCAGTGACTCTGGGCGGAGGGGTCGGTCGGAGACCCAGTACTTC
>.|TRBJ1-1|TRBV21-1|.
CASNDRGNTEAFF
TGTGCCAGCAACGACAGGGGGAACACTGAAGCTTTCTTT
>TRBD2|TRBJ2-3|TRBV5-4|once
CASASGGVRNTDTQYF
TGTGCCTCCGCTAGCGGGGGGGTCCGCAACACAGATACGCAGTATTTT
>.|TRBJ2-3|TRBV5-1|.
CASIGGSSTDTQYF
TGCGCCAGCATCGGCGGGTCTAGCACAGATACGCAGTATTTT
>TRBD1|TRBJ1-4|TRBV4-1|.
CASSQVAGTGNEKLFF
TGCGCCAGCAGCCAAGTCGCGGGGACAGGGAATGAAAAACTGTTTTTT
>TRBD1|TRBJ1-2|TRBV2|.
CASRAQGEYGYTF
TGTGCCAGCAGGGCACAGGGGGAGTATGGCTACACCTTC
>.|TRBJ2-7|TRBV18|.
CASSDRGEQYF
TGTGCCAGCTCCGATCGGGGCGAGCAGTACTTC
>.|TRBJ2-7|TRBV18|.
CASSPSPGSTYEQYF
TGTGCCAGCTCACCCTCTCCGGGGTCGACCTACGAGCAGTACTTC
>.|TRBJ1-1|TRBV7-2|.
CASSSIMNTEAFF
TGTGCCAGCAGCTCGATAATGAACACTGAAGCTTTCTTT
>TRBD1|TRBJ1-4|TRBV7-6|.
CASSSGTGGPNEKLFF
TGTGCCAGCAGCTCCGGGACAGGGGGGCCTAATGAAAAACTGTTTTTT
>.|TRBJ2-7|TRBV21-1|.
CASSKARTLTYEQYF
TGTGCCAGCAGCAAAGCTCGGACACTTACCTACGAGCAGTACTTC
>.|TRBJ1-1|TRBV10-3|medium-sized
CAISEASGIAEAFF
TGTGCCATCAGTGAGGCGTCAGGGATCGCTGAAGCTTTCTTT
>.|TRBJ1-2|TRBV6-5|.
CASSYSSGGGYTF
TGTGCCAGCAGTTACTCGAGCGGAGGCGGCTACACCTTC
>.|TRBJ2-7|TRBV5-1|.
CASSLGRADGEQYF
TGCGCCAGCAGCCTAGGACGTGCGGATGGCGAGCAGTACTTC
>.|TRBJ1-1|TRBV2|few
CASSVGRDTEAFF
TGTGCCAGCAGTGTAGGGCGGGACACTGAAGCTTTCTTT
>TRBD1|TRBJ1-4|TRBV29-1|.
CSVAQGAGEKLFF
TGCAGCGTAGCCCAGGGGGCCGGTGAAAAACTGTTTTTT
>.|TRBJ2-2|TRBV19|.
CASSWQENTGELFF
TGTGCCAGTAGTTGGCAGGAGAACACCGGGGAGCTGTTTTTT
>.|TRBJ1-2|TRBV18|.
CASSPSEGLVYGYTF
TGTGCCAGCTCACCTTCTGAGGGGCTAGTCTATGGCTACACCTTC
>TRBD2|TRBJ2-3|TRBV7-2|once
CASSLLASGGGADTQYF
TGTGCCAGCAGCTTATTGGCTAGCGGGGGTGGTGCAGATACGCAGTATTTT
>TRBD1|TRBJ2-7|TRBV12-5|many
CASGLSPWTGRYEQYF
TGTGCTAGTGGTTTGTCCCCCTGGACAGGGCGGTACGAGCAGTACTTC